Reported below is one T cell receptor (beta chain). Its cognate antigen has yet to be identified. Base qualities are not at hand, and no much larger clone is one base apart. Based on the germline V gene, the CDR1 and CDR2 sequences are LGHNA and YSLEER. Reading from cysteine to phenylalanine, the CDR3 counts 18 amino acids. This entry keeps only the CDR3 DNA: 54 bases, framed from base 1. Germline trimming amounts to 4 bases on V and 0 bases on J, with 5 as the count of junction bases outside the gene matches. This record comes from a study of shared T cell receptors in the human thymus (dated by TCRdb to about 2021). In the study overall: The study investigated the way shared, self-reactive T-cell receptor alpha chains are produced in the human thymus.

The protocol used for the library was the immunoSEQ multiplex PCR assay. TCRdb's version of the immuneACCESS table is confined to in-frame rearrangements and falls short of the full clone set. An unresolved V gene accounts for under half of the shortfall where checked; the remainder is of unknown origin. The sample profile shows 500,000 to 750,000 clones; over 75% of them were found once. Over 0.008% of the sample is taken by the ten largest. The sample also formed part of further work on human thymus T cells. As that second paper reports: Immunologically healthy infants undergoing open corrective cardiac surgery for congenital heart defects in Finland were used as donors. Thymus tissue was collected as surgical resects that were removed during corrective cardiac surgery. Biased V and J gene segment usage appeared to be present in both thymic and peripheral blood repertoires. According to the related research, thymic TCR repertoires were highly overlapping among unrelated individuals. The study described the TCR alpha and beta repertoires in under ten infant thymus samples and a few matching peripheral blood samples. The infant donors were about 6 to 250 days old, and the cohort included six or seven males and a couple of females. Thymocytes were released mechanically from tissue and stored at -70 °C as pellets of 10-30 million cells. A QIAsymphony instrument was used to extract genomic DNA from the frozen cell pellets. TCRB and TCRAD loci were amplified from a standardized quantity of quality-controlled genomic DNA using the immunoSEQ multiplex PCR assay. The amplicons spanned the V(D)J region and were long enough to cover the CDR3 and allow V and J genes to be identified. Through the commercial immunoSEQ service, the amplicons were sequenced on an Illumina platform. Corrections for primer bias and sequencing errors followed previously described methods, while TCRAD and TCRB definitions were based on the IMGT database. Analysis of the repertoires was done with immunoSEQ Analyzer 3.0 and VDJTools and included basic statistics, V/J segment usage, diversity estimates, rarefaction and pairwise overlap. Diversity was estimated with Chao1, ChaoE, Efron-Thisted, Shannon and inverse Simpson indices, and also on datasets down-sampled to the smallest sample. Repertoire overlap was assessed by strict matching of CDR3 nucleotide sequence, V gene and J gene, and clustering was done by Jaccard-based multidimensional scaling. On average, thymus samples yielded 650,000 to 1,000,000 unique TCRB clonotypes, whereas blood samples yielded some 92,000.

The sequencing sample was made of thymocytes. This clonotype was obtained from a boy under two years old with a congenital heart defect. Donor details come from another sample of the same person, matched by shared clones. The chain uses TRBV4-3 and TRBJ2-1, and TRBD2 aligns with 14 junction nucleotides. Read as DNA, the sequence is TGCGCCAGCAGCCCTCGACTAGCGGGGGGGCCCTCCTACAATGAGCAGTTCTTC. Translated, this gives CASSPRLAGGPSYNEQFF.